The text below deals with one T cell receptor beta chain. In its sample, this clonotype was seen a few times. No cognate antigen has been identified for it. Within one base of it there is no much larger clone, and no base qualities were kept. The treatment or condition label for this specimen denotes: allogeneic hematopoietic cell transplantation with graft depleted of TCRalphabeta T cells and CD19 B cells. The children who served as transplant recipients had been given grafts of TCRalphabeta/CD19-depleted allogeneic hematopoietic cells. Library preparation employed PCR. Sequencing took place on an Illumina HiSeq 2500. To normalize quantification of the TCRbeta repertoire, the TCR libraries were built with molecular barcoding that relied on unique molecular identifiers. The public reads were reprocessed in TCRdb via fastp at Q25 and MiXCR, keeping in-frame beta chains. Entries are consolidated by CDR3 protein sequence, retaining the most common genes and DNA. The sample contains around 490,000 distinct CDR3 sequences, 10% to 12% of them found a single time. The top ten constitute 12% to 15% of the sample.

The sample originates from a study of T-cell reconstitution after alpha-beta-depleted transplantation in children (dated by TCRdb to the mid-2010s). For the study in its entirety: Using TCR repertoire profiling, the study followed T-cell immune reconstitution in a quantitative way in children after TCRalphabeta/CD19-depleted allogeneic hematopoietic cell transplantation. Study-wide findings and limitations: Apparently early alphabetaT-cell count recovery about two months after transplant reportedly relied on only several hundred rapidly expanded clones derived from non-depleted graft cells. Over the following months the frequencies of hyperexpanded clones went down, and after one year T-cell counts and TCRbeta diversity were mostly credited to newly produced T cells. In some patients, high TCRbeta diversity at day 60 was attributed to recipient T cells and intrathymic progenitors that had survived conditioning.

Spanning cysteine to phenylalanine, the CDR3 consists of 17 amino acids. The sequence is cut down to CDR3 DNA, 51 bases in frame from base 1. CDR1 and CDR2, looked up from the germline V gene, are SGHRS and YFSETQ. V and J are truncated by 4 bases and 3 bases respectively, leaving an intervening sequence of 21 bases. The TCR was taken from a female patient aged 2-10 years who had a stem cell transplant for aplastic anemia, so the T cells may come from the graft donor. The sequence is built from TRBV5-1 and TRBJ2-3; the D region possibly corresponds to TRBD1 (5 bases align). This specimen was PBMCs, mostly from graft donor cells, taken 180 days after TCRalphabeta/CD19-depleted stem cell transplant. The CDR3 corresponds to CASSPTLSGPETDTQYF. The DNA sequence follows: TGCGCCAGCAGCCCCACTTTATCAGGGCCCGAGACAGATACGCAGTATTTT. The entire variable domain, with the stretches around the CDR3 drawn from the reference TRBV5-1 and TRBJ2-3 proteins, is KAGVTQTPRYLIKTRGQQVTLSCSPISGHRSVSWYQQTPGQGLQFLFEYFSETQRNKGNFPGRFSGRQFSNSRSEMNVSTLELGDSALYLCASSPTLSGPETDTQYFGPGTRLTVL.